Shown below are 23 T cell receptor beta chains from a single sample sequenced in a study of T cells after somatic rescue of genetic block. Method: immunoSEQ multiplex PCR; TCRdb's copy keeps in-frame clones and lacks some. Of some 15,000 clones in the sample, about two thirds were seen once. Sequencing was performed on peripheral blood mononuclear cells (PBMCs). Source of these receptors: a boy aged 10-17 years.

This chain joins TRBV30 and TRBJ2-3; 8 positions agree with TRBD2. Germline assignment: CDR1 GTSNPN and CDR2 SVGIG (reference sequence). CDR3 length: 14 residues. The junction had 5 bases not matched to a gene; V was cut back by 5 bases and J by 1 base. CDR3 amino acids: CAWGSGTGTDTQYF. The CDR3 DNA sequence: TGTGCCTGGGGTAGCGGGACTGGCACAGATACGCAGTATTTT. Full variable domain (remainder filled in from reference TRBV30 and TRBJ2-3): SQTIHQWPATLVQPVGSPLSLECTVEGTSNPNLYWYRQAAGRGLQLLFYSVGIGQISSEVPQNLSASRPQDRQFILSSKKLLLSDSGFYLCAWGSGTGTDTQYFGPGTRLTVL.

This chain joins TRBV19 and TRBJ2-4, with 9 positions matching TRBD1. J was trimmed by 1 base and V by 4 bases; bases with no gene match: 8. This CDR3 contains 17 residues. The germline gives CDR1 LNHDA, CDR2 SQIVND (reference sequence). CDR3 protein: CASSRPGQGTAKNIQYF. CDR3 sequence (DNA): TGTGCCAGTAGTAGGCCGGGACAGGGAACGGCCAAAAACATTCAGTACTTC.

The chain has TRBV29-1 and TRBJ2-7; D may be TRBD1 (6 bases). The CDR3 loop spans 12 amino acids. The germline CDR1 and CDR2 sequences are SQVTM and ANQGSEA. Trimming cost V 3 bases and J 6 bases, with 12 bases left between them. The CDR3 nucleotides read TGCAGCGTTGAGTACAGGGAGAGCGAGCAGTACTTC. The encoded protein is CSVEYRESEQYF.

This clone was seen only once. The V gene is TRBV5-1, the J gene TRBJ2-7, with 8 bases fitting TRBD2. The CDR3 has 16 residues. Trimming took 4 bases from V and 2 from J; bases not matched to a gene: 11. Germline values: CDR1 SGHRS, CDR2 YFSETQ. For the CDR3, the DNA is TGCGCCAGCAGCGTGGGCCTAGCGGGTTCGACCTACGAGCAGTACTTC. This codes for CASSVGLAGSTYEQYF.

A single count supports this clone. The gene calls are TRBV15 and TRBJ2-1; TRBD2 aligns across 7 bases. With 8 bases clipped from V and 0 bases from J, the junction kept 7 bases outside the gene matches. The CDR3 length is 15 residues. CDR1 LNHNV and CDR2 YYDKDF come from the germline V gene (reference sequence). CDR3: CATALGGSSYNEQFF. The CDR3 nucleotides are TGTGCCACCGCACTGGGGGGGAGCTCCTACAATGAGCAGTTCTTC.

J is TRBJ2-5 and V is TRBV27; D is possibly TRBD1 or TRBD2 (7 bases each). CDR3 length: 15 residues. Germline-derived CDR1 and CDR2 are MNHEY and SMNVEV (reference sequence). Trimming took 4 bases from V and 7 from J, leaving 19 bases between them. The CDR3 loop is CASSSTGRVLGTQYF. CDR3 nucleotides: TGTGCCAGCAGTTCGACAGGGAGGGTGTTGGGGACCCAGTACTTC.

V and J are TRBV6-1 and TRBJ1-2; a weak D match, TRBD1 (5 bases). Germline loops: CDR1 MNHNS, CDR2 SASEGT. The CDR3 loop spans 14 amino acids. V was pared by 2 bases and J by 4 bases, with 11 bases between. The CDR3 nucleotides are TGTGCCAGCAGTGAAATTTTTGACAGCTATGGCTACACCTTC. Its translation is CASSEIFDSYGYTF.

The chain is built from TRBV19 and TRBJ2-3; D gene ambiguous. The germline V and J ends were trimmed by 5 bases and 6 bases, with 12 bases remaining between them. Germline V CDR1 and CDR2: LNHDA, SQIVND (reference sequence). The CDR3 length is 13 residues. The CDR3 sequence is CASSPVITDTQYF. The CDR3, as DNA: TGTGCCAGTAGTCCGGTCATCACGGATACGCAGTATTTT.

The chain links TRBV28 to TRBJ1-2; weak D call: TRBD1 (5 bases). The V gene's germline CDR1 is MDHEN and CDR2 SYDVKM. This CDR3 has 15 amino acids. V was clipped by 4 bases and J by 2 bases, with 14 bases between them. Here the CDR3 DNA reads TGTGCCAGCAGTTCGGTAAGAGGGGCCAACTATGGCTACACCTTC. Translated: CASSSVRGANYGYTF.

This clone is medium-sized within its sample. This chain uses TRBV30 with TRBJ2-7; D is uncertain. The CDR3 has 11 residues. V lost 1 base to trimming and J lost 6 bases, with 7 bases between them. Germline CDR1 and CDR2: GTSNPN and SVGIG (reference sequence). Here the CDR3 reads CAWSGYGEQYF. CDR3 DNA sequence: TGTGCCTGGAGTGGGTATGGCGAGCAGTACTTC.

This clone has just a few counts. V gene TRBV27 combines with J gene TRBJ1-2, with 9 bases that match TRBD1. This CDR3 has 20 residues. CDR1 MNHEY and CDR2 SMNVEV come from the germline V gene (reference sequence). The trim removed 3 bases at V and 5 bases at J, leaving 22 bases unmatched. The CDR3 is CASSLFSGTGKSSHIYGYTF. CDR3 sequence (DNA): TGTGCCAGCAGTTTGTTTTCCGGGACAGGGAAAAGTTCCCACATTTATGGCTACACCTTC.

This sequence joins TRBV7-2 and TRBJ2-7, with D unclear. V was trimmed by 1 base and J by 5 bases, leaving 3 bases between them. Germline loops: CDR1 SGHTA, CDR2 FQGNSA. The CDR3 loop spans 11 amino acids. In DNA, the CDR3 is TGTGCCAGCAGCTTAGTGCACGAGCAGTACTTC. This sequence encodes CASSLVHEQYF.

V and J are TRBV7-9 and TRBJ1-5, with a tentative D call TRBD1 (6 bases). The length of the CDR3 is 17 residues. The ends were cut back, 5 bases at V and 7 bases at J, with 24 bases in the middle. In germline, CDR1 is SEHNR, CDR2 FQNEAQ (reference sequence). This CDR3 is CASSAGGGATTRQPQHF. The CDR3 bases are TGTGCCAGCAGCGCCGGAGGGGGGGCCACCACCAGGCAGCCCCAGCATTTT.

The gene calls are TRBV19 and TRBJ2-3, with D maybe TRBD1 (6 bases). With 5 bases removed from V and 3 bases from J, the gap between germline ends came to 15 bases. This CDR3 is built from 15 residues. Germline CDR1 and CDR2: LNHDA and SQIVND (reference sequence). For the CDR3, the DNA is TGTGCCAGTAGTCAGCGGACAGCCTCGACAGATACGCAGTATTTT. Translated: CASSQRTASTDTQYF.

The V and J genes are TRBV7-9 and TRBJ1-1; 8 positions match TRBD1. There are 15 residues in the CDR3. Looked up from germline, CDR1 is SEHNR and CDR2 is FQNEAQ (reference sequence). V trimming: 3 bases; J trimming: 3 bases; junction bases outside the gene matches: 6. This chain's CDR3 is CASSFGQGRDTEAFF. The CDR3 DNA reads TGTGCCAGCAGCTTCGGACAGGGCAGGGACACTGAAGCTTTCTTT.

This clone was detected once. The chain joins TRBV6-6 to TRBJ1-2; D unresolved. V lost 6 bases and J lost 7, with 12 bases in between. CDR3 size: 12 residues. Germline V gene data show CDR1 as MNHNY and CDR2 as SVGAGI (reference sequence). The CDR3: CASSDPLRGYTF. The CDR3 DNA sequence: TGTGCCAGCAGCGACCCGTTGCGTGGCTACACCTTC.

The J gene is TRBJ2-7, the V gene TRBV7-6; perhaps D is TRBD1 or TRBD2 (5 bases each). V was shortened by 4 bases and J by 6 bases, with 19 bases between the two germline ends. Germline CDR1 reads SGHVS; CDR2 reads FNYEAQ. This CDR3 contains 15 residues. The CDR3 coding sequence is TGTGCCAGCAGCTCCGACTTACTTGTGGGACGCGAGCAGTACTTC. As protein: CASSSDLLVGREQYF.

This sequence joins TRBV7-6 and TRBJ1-6; perhaps TRBD1 as D (6 bases). The germline V and J ends were trimmed by 5 bases and 10 bases, with 18 bases remaining between them. The length of the CDR3 is 15 residues. Germline CDR1 is SGHVS and CDR2 is FNYEAQ. As DNA, the CDR3 is TGTGCCAGCAGCAGGGTACAGGGCGGATTGTCACCCCTCCACTTT. It is translated as CASSRVQGGLSPLHF.

This clone was found a few times. The chain carries TRBV7-9 and TRBJ2-5; 8 bases fit TRBD1. J gave up 4 bases and V 6 bases, and 7 bases lay outside the gene matches. Per germline, CDR1 SEHNR and CDR2 FQNEAQ (reference sequence). The CDR3 has 14 amino acids. CDR3 coding DNA: TGTGCCAGCAGTTTGCGTACAGGGGGAGAGACCCAGTACTTC. This translates into CASSLRTGGETQYF.

J is TRBJ1-4 and V is TRBV6-6; 8 bases line up with TRBD1. The CDR3 is made up of 15 amino acids. Germline values: CDR1 MNHNY, CDR2 SVGAGI (reference sequence). V trimming: 1 base; J trimming: 7 bases; junction bases outside the gene matches: 5. The CDR3 DNA reads TGTGCCAGCAGTTACTGGACAGGGAGGAGTGAAAAACTGTTTTTT. It translates to CASSYWTGRSEKLFF.

J is TRBJ1-6 and V is TRBV6-6; TRBD1 might be the D (5 bases). This CDR3 region has 13 residues. Trimming left V 11 bases short and J 8 bases short, with 16 bases between. Germline V gene sequence: CDR1 MNHNY, CDR2 SVGAGI (reference sequence). Written as DNA, the CDR3 is TGTGCCTGTATGGGACTTCGAGATTCACCCCTCCACTTT. It encodes CACMGLRDSPLHF.

The chain recombines TRBV29-1 with TRBJ2-7; D is ambiguous. V shed 4 bases and J shed 4 bases, with 14 bases lying between them. Germline lookup yields CDR1 SQVTM and CDR2 ANQGSEA. The CDR3 contains 13 residues. CDR3 sequence: CSVVSGPPYEQYF. CDR3 nucleotides: TGCAGCGTTGTGAGTGGGCCCCCTTACGAGCAGTACTTC.

About this clone itself: In the same sample, other DNA sequences code for this CDR3. V gene TRBV7-9 combines with J gene TRBJ2-7; the D is unclear. The CDR3 contains 14 residues. The V gene's germline CDR1 is SEHNR and CDR2 FQNEAQ (reference sequence). Trimming cost V 5 bases and J 6 bases, with 17 bases left between them. In DNA form, the CDR3 reads TGTGCCAGCAGCCCCAGTCTCGACCTAAGCGAGCAGTACTTC. Its translation is CASSPSLDLSEQYF. Complete variable domain (other parts from reference TRBV7-9 and TRBJ2-7): DTGVSQNPRHKITKRGQNVTFRCDPISEHNRLYWYRQTLGQGPEFLTYFQNEAQLEKSRLLSDRFSAERPKGSFSTLEIQRTEQGDSAMYLCASSPSLDLSEQYFGPGTRLTVT.